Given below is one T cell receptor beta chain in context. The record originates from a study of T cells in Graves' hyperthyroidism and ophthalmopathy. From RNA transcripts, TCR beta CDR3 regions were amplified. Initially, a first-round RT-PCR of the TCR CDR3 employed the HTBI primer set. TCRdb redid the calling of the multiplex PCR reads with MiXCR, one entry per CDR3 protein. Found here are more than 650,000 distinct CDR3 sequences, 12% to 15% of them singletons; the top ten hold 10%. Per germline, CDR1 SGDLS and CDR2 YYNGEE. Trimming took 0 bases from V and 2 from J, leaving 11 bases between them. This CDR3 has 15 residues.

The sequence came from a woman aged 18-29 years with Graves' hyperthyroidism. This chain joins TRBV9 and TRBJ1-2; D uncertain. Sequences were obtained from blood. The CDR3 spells CASSVGDGGNYGYTF. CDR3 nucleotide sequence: TGTGCCAGCAGCGTAGGGGATGGTGGGAACTATGGCTACACCTTC.